Below, 21 T cell receptor beta chains from the same sample are listed, as sequenced in a study of blood T cell repertoires in COVID-19. TCRdb keeps only in-frame clones here, not all; method: immunoSEQ multiplex PCR. This sample has some 150,000 clones, with around 87% found just once. Sequencing was done on a sample of peripheral blood. These TCRs come from a man aged 50-60 years who had recovered from COVID-19.

The rearrangement joins TRBV6-2 or TRBV6-3 to TRBJ2-1, with D perhaps TRBD1 (6 bases). V lost 6 bases and J lost 1, with 19 bases in between. Germline V gives CDR1 MNHEY, CDR2 SVGEGT. The CDR3 is 17 residues long. CDR3 in DNA: TGTGCCAGCAGCCCACCCTACAGGGATAAATCCTACAATGAGCAGTTCTTC. This gives the protein CASSPPYRDKSYNEQFF.

J is TRBJ1-5 and V is TRBV6-5, with D perhaps TRBD1 (5 bases). Germline V gene sequence: CDR1 MNHEY, CDR2 SVGAGI. The CDR3 is 13 residues long. Trimming left V 6 bases short and J 0 bases short, with 6 bases between. The CDR3 nucleotides are TGTGCCAGCAGACAGGCTAGCAATCAGCCCCAGCATTTT. As protein: CASRQASNQPQHF.

The rearrangement uses TRBV4-3 and TRBJ2-3; 8 bases match TRBD2. The length of the CDR3 is 16 residues. Germline V lookup: CDR1 LGHNA, CDR2 YSLEER. V shed 5 bases and J 5 bases; nucleotides not matched to a gene: 12. Written as DNA, the CDR3 is TGCGCCAGCAGCGATAGGGGTTACGGGGGGGGAGATACGCAGTATTTT. It specifies CASSDRGYGGGDTQYF.

The chain combines TRBV9 with TRBJ1-6, with D unresolved. The germline V gene has CDR1 SGDLS and CDR2 YYNGEE. The CDR3 loop spans 14 amino acids. V was pared by 0 bases and J by 10 bases, with 11 bases between. CDR3 region: CASSVAEGRSPLHF. The CDR3 DNA follows: TGTGCCAGCAGCGTAGCGGAGGGCCGGTCACCCCTCCACTTT.

The chain employs TRBV11-2 and TRBJ1-2; no reliable D call. V lost 5 bases to trimming and J lost 2 bases, with 6 bases between them. The germline gives CDR1 SGHAT, CDR2 FQNNGV. The CDR3 is 12 residues long. This chain's CDR3 is CASSSRNYGYTF. CDR3 DNA sequence: TGTGCCAGCAGCAGTCGGAACTATGGCTACACCTTC.

The chain has TRBV5-1 and TRBJ1-6; 8 nucleotides align to TRBD1. V gave up 0 bases and J gave up 6 bases; unmatched junction bases: 2. The CDR3 length is 15 residues. Germline V gene data show CDR1 as SGHRS and CDR2 as YFSETQ. The CDR3 region is CASSLAGQGNSPLHF. The CDR3 DNA follows: TGCGCCAGCAGCTTGGCCGGACAGGGTAATTCACCCCTCCACTTT.

Worth noting for this clone: The CDR3 does not close with the conserved phenylalanine or tryptophan, likely indicating a read error. It is unclear where the CDR3 begins or ends on the DNA, so no DNA is shown, and the CDR3 is as TCRdb lists it. The CDR3 region is CASSLDPGAGGVMAC. V and J are TRBV28 and TRBJ1-2. Germline lookup yields CDR1 MDHEN and CDR2 SYDVKM. The CDR3 totals 15 residues, both ends included.

The chain combines TRBV27 with TRBJ2-7, with TRBD2 matching 8 bases. The CDR3 has 16 amino acids. CDR1 is MNHEY, CDR2 SMNVEV, per germline (reference sequence). Trimming removed 4 bases from V and 0 bases from J; junction bases left unmatched: 8. This CDR3 reads CASSYAGTRSSYEQYF. CDR3 bases: TGTGCCAGCAGTTACGCCGGGACTAGGAGCTCCTACGAGCAGTACTTC.

The chain couples TRBV4-3 to TRBJ2-2; no reliable D call. Trimming pared 0 bases from V and 4 bases from J, leaving 12 bases between. The CDR3 totals 16 residues. Germline CDR1 and CDR2: LGHNA and YSLEER. CDR3 bases: TGCGCCAGCAGCCAAGAGGCAGGCCCCACCACCGGGGAGCTGTTTTTT. Its translation is CASSQEAGPTTGELFF.

The chain joins TRBV14 to TRBJ2-7; D is unclear. Germline V gives CDR1 SGHDN, CDR2 FVKESK. The CDR3 length is 13 residues. Trimming took 4 bases from V and 5 from J, leaving 12 bases between them. In DNA form, the CDR3 reads TGTGCCAGCAGCCTTGTCTCCCGGGACGAGCAGTACTTC. Its translation is CASSLVSRDEQYF.

This clone was observed a single time. The CDR3 loop is CASTFTGGTGYTF. The CDR3 nucleotides read TGCGCCAGCACCTTCACAGGGGGAACGGGCTACACCTTC. The chain links TRBV5-1 to TRBJ1-2; 8 nucleotides line up with TRBD1. The CDR3 sequence is 13 residues long. CDR1 SGHRS and CDR2 YFSETQ come from the germline V gene. Losses at the gene ends were 6 bases for V and 8 bases for J; bases not matched to a gene: 9.

This sequence joins TRBV6-5 and TRBJ2-3; a possible D gene is TRBD1 (5 bases). Germline-derived CDR1 and CDR2 are MNHEY and SVGAGI. This CDR3 has 14 amino acids. V was pared by 5 bases and J by 0 bases, with 9 bases between. DNA for the CDR3: TGTGCCAGCAGTCGGACACTTAGCACAGATACGCAGTATTTT. Its translation is CASSRTLSTDTQYF.

The CDR3 DNA is TGTGCCAGCTCACAAGGACTAAATCAGCCCCAGCATTTT. Protein: CASSQGLNQPQHF. The chain couples TRBV18 to TRBJ1-5; D gene uncertain. Trimming left V 4 bases short and J 4 bases short, with 8 bases between. The CDR3 contains 13 residues. Germline-derived CDR1 and CDR2 are KGHSH and LQKENI.

This clone was observed a handful of times. The V and J genes are TRBV29-1 and TRBJ1-1; 10 bases agree with TRBD1. The CDR3 length is 14 residues. Per the germline V gene, CDR1 is SQVTM and CDR2 is ANQGSEA. V was clipped by 8 bases and J by 1 base; unmatched bases: 7. CDR3 protein: CSSGTGAGNTEAFF. Here the CDR3 DNA reads TGCAGCTCAGGGACAGGGGCAGGGAACACTGAAGCTTTCTTT.

The chain recombines TRBV30 with TRBJ2-5; TRBD1 aligns across 7 bases. The CDR3 is made up of 16 amino acids. The ends lost 0 bases at V and 2 bases at J; junction bases unmatched: 9. Germline V gene lookup returns CDR1 GTSNPN and CDR2 SVGIG (reference sequence). CDR3: CAWSVRTGEKQETQYF. The CDR3 region has the DNA TGTGCCTGGAGTGTACGGACAGGAGAGAAACAAGAGACCCAGTACTTC.

The V and J genes are TRBV18 and TRBJ1-5; 10 nucleotides match TRBD1. The trim removed 4 bases at V and 0 bases at J, leaving 9 bases unmatched. The CDR3 has 18 amino acids. Germline V gene data show CDR1 as KGHSH and CDR2 as LQKENI. The CDR3 is CASSQVTGGHYSNQPQHF. The CDR3 DNA reads as TGTGCCAGCTCACAGGTGACAGGGGGCCATTATAGCAATCAGCCCCAGCATTTT.

The chain is built from TRBV3-1 (or the pseudogene TRBV3-2) and TRBJ1-1; D remains ambiguous. This CDR3 has 18 residues. Trimming stripped 2 bases from V and 0 bases from J, with 19 bases between. Germline V gene sequence: CDR1 LGHDT, CDR2 YNNKEL (reference sequence). The CDR3 sequence is CASSQSKGRVGMNTEAFF. Here the CDR3 DNA reads TGTGCCAGCAGCCAATCTAAAGGGAGGGTTGGGATGAACACTGAAGCTTTCTTT.

V and J are TRBV25-1 and TRBJ1-2; 7 nucleotides line up with TRBD1. In germline, CDR1 is MGHDK, CDR2 SYGVNS. With 4 bases clipped from V and 2 bases from J, the junction kept 4 bases outside the gene matches. This CDR3 is built from 14 residues. In DNA, the CDR3 is TGTGCCAGCAGTGTATCAGGGGGAAACTATGGCTACACCTTC. Translated, it gives CASSVSGGNYGYTF.

The chain joins TRBV2 to TRBJ2-1; TRBD2 aligns across 10 bases. CDR1 is SNHLY, CDR2 FYNNEI, per germline. This CDR3 comprises 14 residues. Losses at the gene ends were 7 bases for V and 7 bases for J; bases not matched to a gene: 7. The CDR3 is CASTVAGGVNEQFF. CDR3 DNA sequence: TGTGCCAGCACCGTAGCGGGGGGCGTGAATGAGCAGTTCTTC. Full variable domain (rest looked up from reference TRBV2 and TRBJ2-1): EPEVTQTPSHQVTQMGQEVILRCVPISNHLYFYWYRQILGQKVEFLVSFYNNEISEKSEIFDDQFSVERPDGSNFTLKIRSTKLEDSAMYFCASTVAGGVNEQFFGPGTRLTVL.

The CDR3 spells CASSYNAEGGYTF. The DNA for the CDR3 is TGTGCCAGCAGTTACAATGCGGAAGGCGGCTACACCTTC. The chain carries TRBV6-5 and TRBJ1-2; no clear D. The CDR3 extends over 13 amino acids. The germline gives CDR1 MNHEY, CDR2 SVGAGI. V lost 2 bases to trimming and J lost 8 bases, with 12 bases between them.

The CDR3, as DNA: TGTGCCACCCTCGACAGGGGCGGCTACGAGCAGTACTTC. It yields the protein CATLDRGGYEQYF. The chain is built from TRBV10-3 and TRBJ2-7; TRBD1 agrees at 8 bases. V was clipped by 10 bases and J by 3 bases; unmatched bases: 8. The V gene's germline CDR1 is ENHRY and CDR2 SYGVKD. The CDR3 sequence is 13 residues long.